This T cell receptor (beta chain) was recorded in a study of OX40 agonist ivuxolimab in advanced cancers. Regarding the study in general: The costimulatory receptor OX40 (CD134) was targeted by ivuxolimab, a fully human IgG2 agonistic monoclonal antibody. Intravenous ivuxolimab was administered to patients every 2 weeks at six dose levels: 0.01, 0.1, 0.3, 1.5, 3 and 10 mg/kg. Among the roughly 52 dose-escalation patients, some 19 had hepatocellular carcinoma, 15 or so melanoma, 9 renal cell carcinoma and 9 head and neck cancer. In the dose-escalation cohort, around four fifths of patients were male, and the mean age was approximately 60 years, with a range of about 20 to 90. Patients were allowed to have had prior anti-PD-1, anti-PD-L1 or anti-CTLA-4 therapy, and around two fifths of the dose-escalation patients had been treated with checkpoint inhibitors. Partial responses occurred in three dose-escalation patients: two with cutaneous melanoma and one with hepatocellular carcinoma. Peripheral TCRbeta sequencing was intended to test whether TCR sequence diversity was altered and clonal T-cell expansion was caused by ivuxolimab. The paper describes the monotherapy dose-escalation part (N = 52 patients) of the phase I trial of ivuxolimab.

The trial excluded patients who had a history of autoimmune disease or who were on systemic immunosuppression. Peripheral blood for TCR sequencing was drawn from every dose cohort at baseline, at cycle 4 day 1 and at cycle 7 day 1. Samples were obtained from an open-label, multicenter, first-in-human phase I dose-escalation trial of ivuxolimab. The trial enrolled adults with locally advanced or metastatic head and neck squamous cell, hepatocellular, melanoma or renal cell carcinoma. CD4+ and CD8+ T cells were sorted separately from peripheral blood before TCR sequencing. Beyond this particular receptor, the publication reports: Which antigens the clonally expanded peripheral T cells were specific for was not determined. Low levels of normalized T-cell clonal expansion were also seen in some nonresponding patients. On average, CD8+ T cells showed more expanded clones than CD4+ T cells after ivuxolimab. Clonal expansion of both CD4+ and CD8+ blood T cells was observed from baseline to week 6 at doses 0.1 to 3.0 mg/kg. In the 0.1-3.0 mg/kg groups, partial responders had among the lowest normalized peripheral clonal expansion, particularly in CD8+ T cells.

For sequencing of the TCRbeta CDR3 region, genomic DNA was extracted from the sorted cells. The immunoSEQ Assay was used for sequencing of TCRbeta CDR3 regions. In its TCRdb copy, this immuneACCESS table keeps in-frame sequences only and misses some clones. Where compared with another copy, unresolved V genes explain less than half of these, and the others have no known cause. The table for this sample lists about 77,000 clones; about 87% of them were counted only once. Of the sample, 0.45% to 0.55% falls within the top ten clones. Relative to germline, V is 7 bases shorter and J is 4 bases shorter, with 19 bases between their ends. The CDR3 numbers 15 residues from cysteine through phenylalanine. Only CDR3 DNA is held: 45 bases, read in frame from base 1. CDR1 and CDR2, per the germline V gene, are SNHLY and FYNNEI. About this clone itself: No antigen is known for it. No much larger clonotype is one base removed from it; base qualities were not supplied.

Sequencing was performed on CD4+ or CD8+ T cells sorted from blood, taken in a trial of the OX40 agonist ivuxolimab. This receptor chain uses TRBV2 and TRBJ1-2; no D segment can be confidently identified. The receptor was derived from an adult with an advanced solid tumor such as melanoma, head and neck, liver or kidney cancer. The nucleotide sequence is TGTGCCAGCAAGCCTCTAGGCGGGAACGCCTATGGCTACACCTTC. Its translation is CASKPLGGNAYGYTF.